Following are 26 T cell receptor beta chains from one sample sequenced in a study of breast tumors, draining lymph nodes, adjacent tissues. TCRdb used MiXCR to reprocess the multiplex PCR reads, holding one entry per CDR3 protein. Of around 100,000 distinct CDR3 sequences listed, about 20% were seen once; the top ten hold 1% to 1.5%. Samples came from axillary lymph nodes draining the breast cancer. Source material: axillary lymph node tissue. Receptors originate from a female donor with breast cancer. Some clones in this sample may be carry-over from other donors' samples.

This clonotype came up many times. V and J are TRBV7-9 and TRBJ1-4, with a tentative D call TRBD1 (5 bases). The germline V gene has CDR1 SEHNR and CDR2 FQNEAQ (reference sequence). CDR3 length: 14 amino acids. Between the trimmed V and J ends, which lost 5 bases and 1 base, there was a span of 8 bases. As DNA, the CDR3 is TGTGCCAGCAGCCTTGGGGGAACTAATGAAAAACTGTTTTTT. Its protein product is CASSLGGTNEKLFF.

This clonotype showed up many times. The V call is TRBV2, the J call TRBJ2-5, with D hard to call. Germline loops: CDR1 SNHLY, CDR2 FYNNEI. Trimming cost V 5 bases and J 7 bases, with 11 bases left between them. CDR3 length equals 12 residues. The CDR3 sequence: CASSTIEATQYF. The CDR3 DNA sequence: TGTGCCAGCAGTACAATTGAAGCGACCCAGTACTTC.

This clonotype was counted at least ten times. The J gene is TRBJ2-7, the V gene TRBV6-6, with 8 bases aligning to TRBD2. V gave up 5 bases and J gave up 4 bases; unmatched junction bases: 10. The CDR3 loop spans 15 amino acids. Germline V gives CDR1 MNHNY, CDR2 SVGAGI (reference sequence). The CDR3 sequence: CASSTPSGGMYEQYF. The DNA for the CDR3 is TGTGCCAGCAGTACCCCGTCGGGGGGGATGTACGAGCAGTACTTC.

This clonotype was detected many times. The chain is built from TRBV11-1 and TRBJ1-2; no definite D call. V shed 0 bases and J shed 4 bases, with 6 bases lying between them. The germline CDR1 and CDR2 sequences are SGHAT and FQDESV (reference sequence). This CDR3 contains 13 residues. Written as DNA, the CDR3 is TGTGCCAGCAGCTTAGCCGGCAGCTATGGCTACACCTTC. Translating it yields CASSLAGSYGYTF.

This clonotype was recorded a few times. The genes are TRBV6-1 and TRBJ2-2, with D unclear. The CDR3 runs to 14 residues. The V end was cut by 11 bases, the J end by 2 bases, with 15 bases between. Germline V gene data show CDR1 as MNHNS and CDR2 as SASEGT. The CDR3 region has the DNA TGTGCCGTATTCGGAGAGAGCAACACCGGGGAGCTGTTTTTT. This sequence encodes CAVFGESNTGELFF.

This clonotype was detected ten times or more. CDR3 sequence reads: CASSFAGSDYGYTF. The CDR3 DNA is TGTGCCAGCAGCTTCGCAGGGTCGGACTATGGCTACACCTTC. The chain couples TRBV7-2 to TRBJ1-2; a possible D gene is TRBD1 (5 bases). CDR1 and CDR2 from the germline V gene are SGHTA and FQGNSA. V shed 3 bases and J shed 3 bases, with 11 bases lying between them. The CDR3 sequence is 14 residues long.

This clonotype was seen only once. A much larger clone lies a single base off, so this may be a read error. This chain links TRBV2 with TRBJ2-2; TRBD1 agrees at 8 bases. The V gene end was trimmed by 8 bases and the J gene end by 7 bases; junction bases not matched to a gene: 9. CDR3 length: 14 amino acids. Germline V gives CDR1 SNHLY, CDR2 FYNNEI. The DNA for the CDR3 is TGTGCCAGCCGACGACAGGGGCACATCGGGGAGCTGTTTTTT. This gives the protein CASRRQGHIGELFF.

This clonotype was recorded once. A read error may be the cause here, since a much bigger clone is one base away. V usage is TRBV19 and J usage is TRBJ1-6; D uncertain. From germline, CDR1 is LNHDA and CDR2 SQIVND (reference sequence). There are 14 residues in the CDR3. V lost 5 bases to trimming and J lost 9 bases, with 14 bases between them. The CDR3 here is CASSQGRKSSPLHF. Here the CDR3 DNA reads TGTGCCAGTAGTCAAGGAAGGAAGAGTTCACCCCTCCACTTT. The full variable domain, with the rest looked up from reference TRBV19 and TRBJ1-6, is DGGITQSPKYLFRKEGQNVTLSCEQNLNHDAMYWYRQDPGQGLRLIYYSQIVNDFQKGDIAEGYSVSREKKESFPLTVTSAQKNPTAFYLCASSQGRKSSPLHFGNGTRLTVT.

This clonotype was counted ten times or more. This chain uses TRBV5-1 with TRBJ1-2, with D possibly TRBD1 on 6 matching bases. CDR3 length: 14 amino acids. Looked up from germline, CDR1 is SGHRS and CDR2 is YFSETQ. The ends were cut back, 0 bases at V and 2 bases at J, with 8 bases in the middle. The CDR3 DNA reads as TGCGCCAGCAGCTTGGGAGGGACAAACTATGGCTACACCTTC. This translates into CASSLGGTNYGYTF.

This clonotype has a handful of counts. This chain joins TRBV28 and TRBJ1-5, with D unresolved. Trimming took off 2 bases at V and 8 bases at J, with 10 bases between the two ends. This CDR3 has 13 amino acids. Germline assignment: CDR1 MDHEN and CDR2 SYDVKM. DNA of the CDR3: TGTGCCAGCAGTTTAGGGAGTCTGGAGCCCCAGCATTTT. This gives the protein CASSLGSLEPQHF. Full variable domain (remainder filled in from reference TRBV28 and TRBJ1-5): DVKVTQSSRYLVKRTGEKVFLECVQDMDHENMFWYRQDPGLGLRLIYFSYDVKMKEKGDIPEGYSVSREKKERFSLILESASTNQTSMYLCASSLGSLEPQHFGDGTRLSIL.

This clonotype was counted many times. The V gene is TRBV11-2, the J gene TRBJ2-7; unclear D gene. Germline V gives CDR1 SGHAT, CDR2 FQNNGV. V was clipped by 4 bases and J by 4 bases, with 11 bases between them. The CDR3 runs to 13 residues. The CDR3 is CASSSSVTYEQYF. In nucleotides, the CDR3 is TGTGCCAGCAGCTCATCGGTTACGTACGAGCAGTACTTC.

In this sample, this clonotype turned up many times. The chain carries TRBV20-1 and TRBJ1-4; 11 nucleotides line up with TRBD1. CDR1 and CDR2 (germline): DFQATT, SNEGSKA (reference sequence). This CDR3 has 18 amino acids. The ends lost 0 bases at V and 0 bases at J; junction bases unmatched: 6. In nucleotides, the CDR3 is TGCAGTGCTAGAGACCGGGACAGGGGGTGGTCAACTAATGAAAAACTGTTTTTT. Protein: CSARDRDRGWSTNEKLFF.

This clonotype was detected ten times or more. This chain joins TRBV12-5 and TRBJ2-1, with TRBD1 identical over 9 bases. This CDR3 spans 14 amino acids. CDR1 LGHNT and CDR2 FRNRAP come from the germline V gene. V lost 6 bases to trimming and J lost 6 bases; unmatched junction nucleotides: 6. The CDR3 region has the DNA TGTGCTAGTGGCCCCGGGACAGGGATCAATGAGCAGTTCTTC. Its translation is CASGPGTGINEQFF.

The V and J genes are TRBV27 and TRBJ1-5; no definite D call. CDR1 is MNHEY and CDR2 is SMNVEV in the germline V gene (reference sequence). The germline V and J ends were trimmed by 5 bases and 3 bases, with 11 bases remaining between them. The CDR3 length is 14 residues. CDR3 residues: CASSPGLNNQPQHF. The CDR3 DNA reads as TGTGCCAGCAGTCCAGGACTGAACAATCAGCCCCAGCATTTT.

This clonotype was observed many times. The V gene is TRBV6-5, the J gene TRBJ2-6, with D possibly TRBD1 on 6 matching bases. V was shortened by 6 bases and J by 1 base, with 16 bases between the two germline ends. CDR3 length equals 17 residues. In germline, CDR1 is MNHEY, CDR2 SVGAGI. The CDR3 DNA sequence: TGTGCCAGCAGCTCTACAGGGACGTCTTCTGGGGCCAACGTCCTGACTTTC. Amino acids: CASSSTGTSSGANVLTF.

This clonotype was observed many times. V gene TRBV6-2 or TRBV6-3 combines with J gene TRBJ1-3; D is unresolved. Germline V CDR1 and CDR2: MNHEY, SVGEGT. Trimming removed 7 bases at V and 1 base at J, with 11 bases between. The CDR3 consists of 14 residues. The CDR3 reads CASKLSLSGNTIYF. The CDR3 DNA is TGTGCCAGCAAGCTGAGCCTATCTGGAAACACCATATATTTT.

This clonotype was detected ten times or more. This chain connects TRBV19 to TRBJ1-3, with D unclear. CDR1 and CDR2 (germline): LNHDA, SQIVND (reference sequence). The CDR3 consists of 16 residues. With 7 bases removed from V and 0 bases from J, the gap between germline ends came to 16 bases. The CDR3 loop reads CASTGFSTRSGNTIYF. The CDR3 DNA follows: TGTGCCAGTACGGGTTTTTCTACCCGCTCTGGAAACACCATATATTTT.

This clonotype was observed many times. The chain employs TRBV15 and TRBJ2-7, with 8 bases fitting TRBD2. CDR3 size: 16 residues. Germline V gene data show CDR1 as LNHNV and CDR2 as YYDKDF (reference sequence). V lost 1 base to trimming and J lost 0 bases; unmatched junction nucleotides: 5. CDR3 residues: CATSRVGGLGSYEQYF. The CDR3 nucleotides are TGTGCCACCAGCAGAGTAGGGGGACTAGGCTCCTACGAGCAGTACTTC.

This clonotype was seen ten or more times. The V call is TRBV11-2, the J call TRBJ1-6; D is unclear. Per the germline V gene, CDR1 is SGHAT and CDR2 is FQNNGV. V lost 1 base, J lost 7 bases, and 5 bases lay in between. The CDR3 spans 13 residues. The CDR3 bases are TGTGCCAGCAGCTTAGCAGGAAATTCACCCCTCCACTTT. Protein: CASSLAGNSPLHF.

In this sample, this clonotype turned up many times. This rearrangement joins TRBV5-6 to TRBJ2-1; weak D call: TRBD1 (5 bases). The V end was cut by 4 bases, the J end by 0 bases, with 14 bases between. Germline-derived CDR1 and CDR2 are SGHDT and YYEEEE. There are 16 residues in the CDR3. CDR3 protein: CASSRRTQSSYNEQFF. The CDR3 DNA follows: TGTGCCAGCAGCAGAAGGACACAGAGCTCCTACAATGAGCAGTTCTTC.

This clonotype has ten or more counts. V and J are TRBV7-9 and TRBJ2-1; 11 nucleotides agree with TRBD2. This CDR3 spans 17 amino acids. CDR1 and CDR2 from the germline V gene are SEHNR and FQNEAQ (reference sequence). V lost 5 bases, J lost 9 bases, and 15 bases stayed unmatched. CDR3 region: CASSTAGRLAGRGEQFF. In DNA, the CDR3 is TGTGCCAGCAGCACCGCTGGGAGACTAGCGGGGCGTGGTGAGCAGTTCTTC. The whole variable domain, remainder taken from reference TRBV7-9 and TRBJ2-1, is DTGVSQNPRHKITKRGQNVTFRCDPISEHNRLYWYRQTLGQGPEFLTYFQNEAQLEKSRLLSDRFSAERPKGSFSTLEIQRTEQGDSAMYLCASSTAGRLAGRGEQFFGPGTRLTVL.

This clonotype was seen repeatedly, ten times or more. This chain links TRBV6-1 with TRBJ1-2, with TRBD1 matching over 9 bases. There are 14 residues in the CDR3. The germline V gene encodes CDR1 MNHNS and CDR2 SASEGT. V dropped 7 bases and J dropped 2; count of bases not matched to a gene: 5. The CDR3 nucleotides read TGTGCCAGCAATGACAGGGGGGGGAACTATGGCTACACCTTC. Translation gives CASNDRGGNYGYTF.

The chain has TRBV5-1 and TRBJ1-4, with 7 nucleotides matching TRBD1. J was trimmed by 8 bases and V by 4 bases; bases with no gene match: 11. The CDR3 has 15 amino acids. Germline CDR1 reads SGHRS; CDR2 reads YFSETQ. CDR3 coding DNA: TGCGCCAGCAGCACCGGACAGGCGAAAGGGGAAAAACTGTTTTTT. Residues: CASSTGQAKGEKLFF.

The rearrangement joins TRBV27 to TRBJ2-3; 10 positions agree with TRBD2. Germline trimming cut 3 bases from V and 5 bases from J; bases unmatched to any gene: 8. The CDR3 has 16 amino acids. Germline CDR1 is MNHEY and CDR2 is SMNVEV (reference sequence). CDR3 protein: CASSFGLAGVLDTQYF. In nucleotides, the CDR3 is TGTGCCAGCAGTTTCGGGCTAGCGGGAGTTTTAGATACGCAGTATTTT.

This clonotype was seen ten or more times. V and J are TRBV24-1 and TRBJ2-5; 12 bases agree with TRBD1. Trimming at V came to 3 bases and at J to 5 bases, leaving 6 bases not matched to a gene. The CDR3 has 16 residues. The germline V gene has CDR1 KGHDR and CDR2 SFDVKD. CDR3 sequence (DNA): TGTGCCACCAGTGATCGGGACAGGGGGCAGGGGGAGACCCAGTACTTC. This gives the protein CATSDRDRGQGETQYF.

This clonotype was counted ten times or more. This sequence joins TRBV19 and TRBJ1-5, with D possibly TRBD1 on 5 matching bases. This CDR3 is built from 15 residues. In germline, CDR1 is LNHDA, CDR2 SQIVND (reference sequence). With 5 bases removed from V and 2 bases from J, the gap between germline ends came to 13 bases. The CDR3 is CASSPAQGRNQPQHF. The CDR3 DNA reads TGTGCCAGTAGTCCCGCTCAGGGCCGCAATCAGCCCCAGCATTTT.